This TCR beta chain stems from a study of CD8 T cells in ankylosing spondylitis. Study outcomes and limitations: A subset of motif variants has previously been described in the synovial fluid and blood of reactive arthritis. Eight or nine highly homologous variants made up a TCR beta motif that seemed to typify ankylosing spondylitis blood. As for the disease-linked clones, they showed a CD8+ phenotype and occurred at relatively low frequencies in peripheral blood.

V was pared by 3 bases and J by 1 base, with 9 bases between. The CDR3 contains 14 residues. Per germline, CDR1 DFQATT and CDR2 SNEGSKA (reference sequence). Comment on this clonotype: Its antigen is not known.

TCRdb reanalysed the 5' RACE reads using MiXCR and keeps one entry per CDR3 protein. Here the sample spans approximately 90,000 distinct CDR3 sequences, about 8.3% being singletons. This receptor was obtained from a male donor with ankylosing spondylitis or in good health (not recorded which). The sample comprised blood, either unsorted or a sorted T cell fraction (not recorded which). The chain carries TRBV20-1 and TRBJ1-4; D remains unclear. DNA for the CDR3: TGCAGTGCTAGTTCCAGCGGAACTAATGAAAAACTGTTTTTT. It yields the protein CSASSSGTNEKLFF.